The sequence of this T cell receptor (beta chain) was determined in a study of blood T cell repertoires in COVID-19. Per the original methods: Counts of nucleated cells, estimated from reference gene primer amplification, were obtained. The assay was immunoSEQ multiplex PCR, and TCRdb's table has in-frame clones only and misses some. V, J and clone size were drawn from that table, and D and trimming were deduced from the DNA. The sample has approximately 48,000 clones, more than 70% seen once. V was pared by 8 bases and J by 1 base, with 13 bases between. The CDR3 extends over 14 amino acids. Germline-derived CDR1 and CDR2 are SNHLY and FYNNEI.

The chain is built from TRBV2 and TRBJ2-3; D possibly corresponds to TRBD2 (6 bases). The specimen sequenced was peripheral blood. This TCR came from a man aged 60-69 years with acute or convalescent COVID-19. The CDR3 coding sequence is TGTGCCAGCCAGCGGGTGAGGGGCACAGATACGCAGTATTTT. Protein product: CASQRVRGTDTQYF.